What follows are 21 T cell receptor beta chains derived from one specimen sequenced in a study of T-cell reconstitution after alpha-beta-depleted transplantation in children. Unique molecular identifiers featured in how the TCRbeta library was prepared. Using its own MiXCR run on the PCR reads, TCRdb lists one record per CDR3 protein. The table shows more than 200,000 distinct CDR3 sequences, with over 20% occurring only once. The sample consisted of PBMCs, taken before TCRalphabeta/CD19-depleted stem cell transplant. All receptors derive from a girl aged 2 to 9 with Fanconi anemia, due to receive a stem cell transplant.

This clonotype was found many times. This rearrangement joins TRBV11-2 to TRBJ2-7, with D perhaps matching TRBD1 (6 bases). With 5 bases removed from V and 6 bases from J, the gap between germline ends came to 14 bases. This CDR3 has 13 residues. Germline V CDR1 and CDR2: SGHAT, FQNNGV. The CDR3 here is CASSRQASLEQYF. The CDR3 nucleotides read TGTGCCAGCAGCCGACAGGCCTCTCTCGAGCAGTACTTC.

This chain joins TRBV29-1 and TRBJ2-2, with D possibly being TRBD1 or TRBD2 (6 bases each). V lost 4 bases to trimming and J lost 3 bases, with 12 bases between them. CDR1 and CDR2 from the germline V gene are SQVTM and ANQGSEA. The CDR3 consists of 14 residues. The DNA for the CDR3 is TGCAGCGTTGTAGGGGGGCCGGACACCGGGGAGCTGTTTTTT. This encodes CSVVGGPDTGELFF.

The chain has TRBV28 and TRBJ1-3; no firm D call. The V end lost 7 bases, the J end lost 4 bases, and 14 bases lay between the germline ends. The V gene's germline CDR1 is MDHEN and CDR2 SYDVKM. This CDR3 region has 14 residues. CDR3: CASTVLFPGNTIYF. In nucleotides, the CDR3 is TGTGCCAGCACCGTACTTTTTCCAGGAAACACCATATATTTT.

This clonotype was seen at least ten times. CDR3 nucleotides: TGTGCCAGCAGTTTAGCGGGGGGACGTAATCAGCCCCAGCATTTT. Translating gives CASSLAGGRNQPQHF. The chain combines TRBV12-3 or TRBV12-4 with TRBJ1-5, with D possibly matching TRBD1 (5 bases). The CDR3 is 15 amino acids. Trimming shortened V by 0 bases and J by 4 bases, and 10 bases separated the two germline ends.

This clonotype was picked up a small number of times. This chain joins TRBV20-1 and TRBJ2-1; possibly TRBD2 for D (6 bases). Trimming took 6 bases from V and 2 from J, leaving 17 bases between them. Germline values: CDR1 DFQATT, CDR2 SNEGSKA (reference sequence). The CDR3 has 15 amino acids. The CDR3 sequence is CSAGTAGITYNEQFF. The CDR3 DNA is TGCAGTGCAGGAACTGCGGGGATTACCTACAATGAGCAGTTCTTC.

This clonotype was recorded a few times. V gene TRBV20-1 combines with J gene TRBJ1-5; D ambiguous. CDR1 is DFQATT, CDR2 SNEGSKA, per germline (reference sequence). The CDR3 covers 16 residues. Trimming cost V 3 bases and J 1 base, with 16 bases left between them. This CDR3 reads CSARPFKGTSNQPQHF. DNA of the CDR3: TGCAGTGCTAGGCCTTTTAAGGGTACGAGCAATCAGCCCCAGCATTTT.

This clonotype was found once. V usage is TRBV29-1 and J usage is TRBJ2-7; TRBD1 agrees at 7 bases. The junction had 8 bases not matched to a gene; V was cut back by 4 bases and J by 2 bases. The CDR3 covers 14 residues. Germline V lookup: CDR1 SQVTM, CDR2 ANQGSEA. The CDR3 DNA reads TGCAGCGTTGTAGATCTCGGACAGGCCTACGAGCAGTACTTC. Translation: CSVVDLGQAYEQYF.

This clonotype has only a few counts. The chain combines TRBV20-1 with TRBJ2-5, with a possible D match to TRBD2 (6 bases). Looked up from germline, CDR1 is DFQATT and CDR2 is SNEGSKA (reference sequence). The CDR3 is 13 amino acids. The V and J ends lost 7 bases and 4 bases respectively, with 16 bases between them. CDR3 residues: CSVQASDVETQYF. The CDR3 region has the DNA TGCAGTGTGCAGGCTAGCGACGTAGAGACCCAGTACTTC.

This clonotype has ten or more counts. This chain connects TRBV9 to TRBJ2-1; possible D gene TRBD2, 5 bases. The V gene's germline CDR1 is SGDLS and CDR2 YYNGEE. The CDR3 has 14 residues. The V end lost 0 bases, the J end lost 6 bases, and 10 bases lay between the germline ends. The DNA of the CDR3 is TGTGCCAGCAGCGTAGCGCCGGGGAGCAATGAGCAGTTCTTC. Protein: CASSVAPGSNEQFF.

This clonotype was seen at least ten times. The rearrangement uses TRBV7-9 and TRBJ1-1, with D perhaps matching TRBD1 (6 bases). This CDR3 contains 15 residues. V was pared by 7 bases and J by 0 bases, with 15 bases between. CDR1 SEHNR and CDR2 FQNEAQ come from the germline V gene (reference sequence). CDR3 protein: CASKFRGDMNTEAFF. The CDR3 coding sequence is TGTGCCAGCAAATTTAGGGGGGACATGAACACTGAAGCTTTCTTT. Full variable domain (remainder filled in from reference TRBV7-9 and TRBJ1-1): DTGVSQNPRHKITKRGQNVTFRCDPISEHNRLYWYRQTLGQGPEFLTYFQNEAQLEKSRLLSDRFSAERPKGSFSTLEIQRTEQGDSAMYLCASKFRGDMNTEAFFGQGTRLTVV.

In its sample, this clonotype was seen a few times. V and J are TRBV5-1 and TRBJ2-3; 7 positions match TRBD1. Germline CDR1 SGHRS, CDR2 YFSETQ. The CDR3 extends over 16 amino acids. V shed 4 bases and J 2 bases; nucleotides not matched to a gene: 10. As DNA, the CDR3 is TGCGCCAGCAGCCTGCCGGGACAGCTTTTCACAGATACGCAGTATTTT. Translated, it gives CASSLPGQLFTDTQYF.

This clonotype has ten or more counts. The chain recombines TRBV3-1 with TRBJ1-1; no definite D call. Germline lookup yields CDR1 LGHDT and CDR2 YNNKEL (reference sequence). CDR3 size: 15 residues. V was trimmed by 0 bases and J by 0 bases, leaving 8 bases between them. CDR3 protein: CASSQDGLMNTEAFF. The CDR3 region has the DNA TGTGCCAGCAGCCAAGACGGACTGATGAACACTGAAGCTTTCTTT.

In this sample, this clonotype turned up many times. V is TRBV7-3 and J is TRBJ2-1, with 14 bases identical to TRBD2. CDR1 and CDR2 (germline): SGHTA, FQGTGA. V shed 2 bases and J 6 bases; nucleotides not matched to a gene: 12. The CDR3 totals 19 residues. The CDR3 here is CASSLADPTGTSGSNEQFF. CDR3 nucleotides: TGTGCCAGCAGCTTAGCAGATCCGACCGGGACTAGCGGGAGCAATGAGCAGTTCTTC.

This clonotype was picked up a small number of times. The chain carries TRBV10-3 and TRBJ1-5; D ambiguous. The germline V gene encodes CDR1 ENHRY and CDR2 SYGVKD. The CDR3 sequence is 13 residues long. V was trimmed by 8 bases and J by 3 bases, leaving 11 bases between them. The CDR3 loop is CAISAADNQPQHF. For the CDR3, the DNA is TGTGCCATCTCGGCGGCAGACAATCAGCCCCAGCATTTT.

This clonotype has just a few counts. The chain joins TRBV12-3 or TRBV12-4 to TRBJ1-3, with D uncertain. The V gene lost 0 bases and the J gene lost 0 bases, with 12 bases spanning the gap. The CDR3 is 17 amino acids. The CDR3 protein is CASSLAPSGNSGNTIYF. CDR3 sequence (DNA): TGTGCCAGCAGTTTAGCGCCTTCAGGCAACTCTGGAAACACCATATATTTT.

This clonotype was seen many times. The chain uses TRBV5-5 and TRBJ2-7, with 10 positions matching TRBD1. Trimming removed 2 bases from V and 3 bases from J; junction bases left unmatched: 11. Germline V CDR1 and CDR2: SGHKS, YYEKEE (reference sequence). The length of the CDR3 is 17 residues. The CDR3 loop reads CASSFLPQGTGDYEQYF. Written as DNA, the CDR3 is TGTGCCAGCAGCTTTTTGCCACAAGGGACAGGGGACTACGAGCAGTACTTC.

This clonotype was counted at least ten times. The CDR3 protein is CSAASGSTLLVKYF. CDR3 nucleotide sequence: TGCAGTGCTGCTAGCGGGAGCACCCTCCTAGTGAAGTACTTC. The J gene is TRBJ2-7, the V gene TRBV20-1, with 10 bases aligning to TRBD2. Germline V CDR1 and CDR2: DFQATT, SNEGSKA (reference sequence). The CDR3 consists of 14 residues. V dropped 5 bases and J dropped 11; count of bases not matched to a gene: 15.

This chain uses TRBV7-2 with TRBJ2-7; 8 nucleotides line up with TRBD2. The V segment lost 2 bases and the J segment 4 bases; nucleotides outside the gene matches: 10. The germline gives CDR1 SGHTA, CDR2 FQGNSA. This CDR3 region has 16 residues. The CDR3 here is CASSLTSSGYPYEQYF. CDR3 nucleotide sequence: TGTGCCAGCAGCTTAACGTCTAGCGGGTACCCTTACGAGCAGTACTTC.

This clonotype has at least ten counts. This sequence joins TRBV29-1 and TRBJ2-1, with a possible D match to TRBD2 (6 bases). Deletions cut 4 bases from V and 7 bases from J, with 14 bases between. The CDR3 covers 13 residues. The germline CDR1 and CDR2 sequences are SQVTM and ANQGSEA. The CDR3 sequence: CSVVGSGWNEQFF. In DNA form, the CDR3 reads TGCAGCGTTGTGGGTAGCGGATGGAATGAGCAGTTCTTC.

In this sample, this clonotype turned up many times. The J gene is TRBJ1-1, the V gene TRBV20-1, with D possibly TRBD1 on 6 matching bases. In germline, CDR1 is DFQATT, CDR2 SNEGSKA (reference sequence). The germline V and J ends were trimmed by 3 bases and 9 bases, with 17 bases remaining between them. The CDR3 totals 13 residues. CDR3 protein: CSARKQGTIKAFF. CDR3 in DNA: TGCAGTGCTAGGAAACAGGGTACAATAAAAGCTTTCTTT.

This clonotype was seen at least ten times. This rearrangement joins TRBV12-3 or TRBV12-4 to TRBJ1-3, with unresolved D. V was clipped by 5 bases and J by 2 bases, with 1 base between them. CDR3 size: 11 residues. The DNA for the CDR3 is TGTGCCAGCAGTCCTGGAAACACCATATATTTT. This translates into CASSPGNTIYF.